The T cell receptor (beta chain) under discussion was sequenced for a study of metastatic and nonmetastatic thyroid tumors. On the study more broadly: Comparison of repertoires was carried out across blood and tumor or nodule tissue from malignant and benign thyroid patients.

As handled by the study authors: The distant-metastasis classifier for papillary thyroid cancer was built from CDR3 differences across clinicopathological groups. TCRdb reanalyzed the PCR reads via MiXCR. None of the V and J calls come from the authors' own analysis; TCRdb made them. The sample carries about 28,000 clones, roughly 20% recorded once. Germline CDR1 and CDR2: MGHRA and YSYEKL. The V gene end was trimmed by 1 base and the J gene end by 6 bases; junction bases not matched to a gene: 5. CDR3 length: 15 amino acids. No treatment of any kind had been given to any patient before thyroid surgery.

The chain uses TRBV4-1 and TRBJ1-5, with TRBD1 identical over 8 bases. Material: blood. The clonotype was recovered from a female donor with papillary thyroid cancer or a benign thyroid nodule (not recorded which). Some clones in this sample may be carry-over from other donors' samples. CDR3 sequence reads: CASSQGQGTGQPQHF. The CDR3 DNA reads TGCGCCAGCAGCCAAGGACAGGGGACGGGTCAGCCCCAGCATTTT.